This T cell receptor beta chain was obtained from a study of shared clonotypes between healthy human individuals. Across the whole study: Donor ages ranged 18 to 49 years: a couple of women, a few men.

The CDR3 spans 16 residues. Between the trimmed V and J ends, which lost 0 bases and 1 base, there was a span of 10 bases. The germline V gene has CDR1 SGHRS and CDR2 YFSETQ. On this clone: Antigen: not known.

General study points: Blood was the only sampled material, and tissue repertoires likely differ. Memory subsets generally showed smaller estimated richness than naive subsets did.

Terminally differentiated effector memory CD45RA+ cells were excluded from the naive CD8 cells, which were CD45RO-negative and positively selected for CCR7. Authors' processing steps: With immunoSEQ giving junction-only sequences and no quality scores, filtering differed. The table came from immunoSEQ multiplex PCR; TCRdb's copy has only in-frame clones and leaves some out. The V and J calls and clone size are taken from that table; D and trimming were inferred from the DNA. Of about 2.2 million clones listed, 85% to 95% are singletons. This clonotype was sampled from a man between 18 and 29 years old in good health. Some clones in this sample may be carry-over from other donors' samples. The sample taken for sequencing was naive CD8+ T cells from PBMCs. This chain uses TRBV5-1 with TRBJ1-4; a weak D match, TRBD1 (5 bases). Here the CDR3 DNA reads TGCGCCAGCAGCTTGGGGGACTCTCGAACTAATGAAAAACTGTTTTTT. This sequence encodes CASSLGDSRTNEKLFF.